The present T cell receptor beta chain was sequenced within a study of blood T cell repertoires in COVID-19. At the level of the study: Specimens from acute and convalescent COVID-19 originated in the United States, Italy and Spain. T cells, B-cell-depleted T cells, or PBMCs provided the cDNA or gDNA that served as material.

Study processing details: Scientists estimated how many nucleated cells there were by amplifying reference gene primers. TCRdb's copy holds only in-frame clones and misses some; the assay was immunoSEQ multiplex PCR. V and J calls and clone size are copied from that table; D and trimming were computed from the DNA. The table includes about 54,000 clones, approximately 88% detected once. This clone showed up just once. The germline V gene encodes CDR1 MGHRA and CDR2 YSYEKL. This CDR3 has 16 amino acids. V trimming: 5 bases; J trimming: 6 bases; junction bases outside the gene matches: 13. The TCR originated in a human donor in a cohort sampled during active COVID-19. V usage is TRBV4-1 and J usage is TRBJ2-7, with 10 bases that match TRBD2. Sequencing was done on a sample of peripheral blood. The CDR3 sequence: CASSEVAGGLLVEQYF. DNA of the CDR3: TGCGCCAGCAGCGAGGTAGCGGGGGGCCTCCTAGTCGAGCAGTACTTC.